These T cell receptor beta chains were read from a single sample in a study of blood T cell repertoires in COVID-19. Measured with immunoSEQ multiplex PCR; TCRdb has only the in-frame clones, and not every one. Of over 130,000 clones in the sample, roughly 80% were seen once. Specimen: PBMCs or T cells enriched from blood (not recorded which). All receptors derive from a woman under 30 who had been exposed to COVID-19. Both conserved end residues are part of each CDR3. Fields, in order: clone size, J gene, CDR3 length, V gene, D gene, CDR3 DNA, CDR3 protein. D genes are given only for firm matches. Expanded clones get a size class; other rows say once, few or many, or leave the size out.

. TRBJ2-1 15 TRBV4-3 TRBD1 TGCGCCAGCAGCTTGGGACAGGGAGCCTACAATGAGCAGTTCTTC CASSLGQGAYNEQFF
. TRBJ2-1 17 TRBV10-2 TRBD2 TGCGCCAGCTCCCCCAGCAGTGTGACGGGAGGGAGGAATGAGCAGTTCTTC CASSPSSVTGGRNEQFF
. TRBJ1-5 15 TRBV7-8 . TGTGCCAGCAGCTGGGCGGGGGGGGGCAATCAGCCCCAGCATTTT CASSWAGGGNQPQHF
once TRBJ2-3 15 TRBV6-6 TRBD2 TGTGCCAGCAGTTTCCTAGCGGGATTCACAGATACGCAGTATTTT CASSFLAGFTDTQYF
. TRBJ2-1 14 TRBV3-1/TRBV3-2 . TGTGCCAGCAGCCATACGGACTTGTACAATGAGCAGTTCTTC CASSHTDLYNEQFF
. TRBJ2-3 14 TRBV7-6 . TGTGCCACGACCACGGGGGAGCACACAGATACGCAGTATTTT CATTTGEHTDTQYF
. TRBJ1-6 15 TRBV27 . TGTGCCAGCAGTTTATCCGCAGGGTTCGGTTCACCCCTCCACTTT CASSLSAGFGSPLHF
. TRBJ2-6 16 TRBV6-4 . TGTGCCAGCAGCTACTCCTCCGGGGCTGGGGCCAACGTCCTGACTTTC CASSYSSGAGANVLTF
. TRBJ2-7 16 TRBV7-9 TRBD1 TGTGCCAGCAGCTCGCTGACAGGGGGCGAGTTCGACGAGCAGTACTTC CASSSLTGGEFDEQYF
. TRBJ2-7 15 TRBV9 . TGTGCCAGCAGCGGAATTGTGGGGGGAGGCGGCGAGCAGTACTTC CASSGIVGGGGEQYF
. TRBJ2-7 14 TRBV3-1/TRBV3-2 TRBD2 TGTGCCAGCAGGACTAGCGGGAGGAGGGGCGAGCAGTACTTC CASRTSGRRGEQYF
. TRBJ2-5 15 TRBV4-1 TRBD2 TGCGCCAGCAGCCAAGAACTAGCGGGAGAAGAGACCCAGTACTTC CASSQELAGEETQYF
once TRBJ2-6 19 TRBV19 TRBD1 TGTGCCAGTAGTCGGGCCGGGACAGGGGGCGGTACTGGGGCCAACGTCCTGACTTTC CASSRAGTGGGTGANVLTF
. TRBJ1-1 14 TRBV3-1/TRBV3-2 TRBD1 TGTGCCAGCAGCCAAACGACAGGGCACACTGAAGCTTTCTTT CASSQTTGHTEAFF
. TRBJ1-6 13 TRBV19 TRBD1 TGTGCCAGCGGTGACAGGGTCGGATCACCCCTCCACTTT CASGDRVGSPLHF
. TRBJ1-2 11 TRBV27 . TGTGCCAGCAGCGGTATCTATGGCTACACCTTC CASSGIYGYTF
once TRBJ2-1 15 TRBV9 . TGTGCCAGCAGCGTAGGACTCAACCCCTTACATGAGCAGTTCTTC CASSVGLNPLHEQFF
few TRBJ2-5 17 TRBV19 TRBD2 TGTGCCAGTAGTATACCCGGACTAGCGGGGGACCTTGAGACCCAGTACTTC CASSIPGLAGDLETQYF
. TRBJ1-4 13 TRBV19 . TGTGCCAGTAGGAACAGGGCTAATGAAAAACTGTTTTTT CASRNRANEKLFF
. TRBJ1-2 15 TRBV6-5 TRBD1 TGTGCCAGCAGTTACCGCGGACAGGGAGTCTATGGCTACACCTTC CASSYRGQGVYGYTF
. TRBJ2-1 15 TRBV29-1 TRBD2 TGCAGCGTTGCTAGCGGGCCGAGCTCCTACAATGAGCAGTTCTTC CSVASGPSSYNEQFF
. TRBJ1-2 14 TRBV7-9 TRBD1 TGTGCCAGCAGCCTCGGACAGGGGGTTAACGGCTACACCTTC CASSLGQGVNGYTF
. TRBJ2-7 15 TRBV6-5 TRBD2 TGTGCCAGCAGATCCTTGGGGGGGTTATCCTACGAGCAGTACTTC CASRSLGGLSYEQYF
few TRBJ2-7 14 TRBV28 TRBD2 TGTGCCAGCAGTTTACTAGCGGGAGCCGGAGAGCAGTACTTC CASSLLAGAGEQYF
. TRBJ2-7 13 TRBV18 TRBD1 TGTGCCAGCTCGTACGGGACAGGGGCCGAGCAGTACTTC CASSYGTGAEQYF
. TRBJ1-3 14 TRBV29-1 . TGCAGCGTTGCCCGCCCCAGCTCTGGAAACACCATATATTTT CSVARPSSGNTIYF